The clone carrying this TCR beta chain appeared many times. Its antigen remains unidentified. These data belong to a study of early T cells in non-severe SARS-CoV-2 infection. In the study overall: The sequenced material was bulk RNA from unsorted whole blood, and its chains were unpaired.

The CDR3 sequence is 16 residues long. CDR1 ENHRY and CDR2 SYGVKD come from the germline V gene. With 0 bases removed from V and 4 bases from J, the gap between germline ends came to 12 bases. Individual cDNA molecules each received unique molecular identifiers attached to them. Using its own MiXCR run on the 5' RACE reads, TCRdb lists one record per CDR3 protein. The sample contains some 45,000 distinct CDR3 sequences, roughly a tenth of which appear only once. Findings and limits, study-wide: Private and CD4 specificities were missed by VDJdb matching, skewed to anti-spike CD8.

The sequence was collected from an adult who was a healthcare worker with PCR-confirmed SARS-CoV-2 infection or an uninfected control (not recorded which). The chain carries TRBV10-3 and TRBJ2-2, with D possibly TRBD1 on 6 matching bases. The sequencing here drew on whole blood, taken at baseline. The CDR3 DNA reads as TGTGCCATCAGTGAGTCGGTGAACAGGGTCACCGGGGAGCTGTTTTTT. Protein sequence: CAISESVNRVTGELFF.